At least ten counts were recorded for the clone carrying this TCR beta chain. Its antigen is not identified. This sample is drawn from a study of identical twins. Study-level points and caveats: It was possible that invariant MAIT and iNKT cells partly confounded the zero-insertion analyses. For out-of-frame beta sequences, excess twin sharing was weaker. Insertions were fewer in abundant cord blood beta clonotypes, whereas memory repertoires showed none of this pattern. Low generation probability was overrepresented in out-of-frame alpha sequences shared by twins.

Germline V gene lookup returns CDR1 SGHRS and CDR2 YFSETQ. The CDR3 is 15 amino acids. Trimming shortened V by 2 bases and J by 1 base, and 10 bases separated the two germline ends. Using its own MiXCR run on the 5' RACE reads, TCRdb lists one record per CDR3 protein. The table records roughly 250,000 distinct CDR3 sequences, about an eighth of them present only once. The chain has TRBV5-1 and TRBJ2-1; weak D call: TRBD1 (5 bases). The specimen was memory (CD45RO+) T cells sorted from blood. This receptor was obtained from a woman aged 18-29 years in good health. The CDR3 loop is CASSFTGFSYNEQFF. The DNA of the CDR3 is TGCGCCAGCAGCTTTACAGGATTTTCCTACAATGAGCAGTTCTTC.